Presented here are 23 T cell receptor beta chains from one specimen sequenced in a study of T-cell memory formation after mild COVID-19 (dated by TCRdb to about 2021). Libraries were built with 5' RACE. Instrument used: Illumina NovaSeq 6000. TCRdb reprocessing: public reads trimmed at Q25 with fastp, clones called with MiXCR, in-frame beta chains kept. Rows merge per CDR3 protein into single entries with the most common DNA and genes. For this sample the table gives hundreds of thousands of distinct CDR3 sequences, of which around 17% were detected only once. The biggest ten clones account for 12% of the sample. The sequencing sample was made of PBMCs or a T cell subset sorted from them (not recorded which). The source is an adult woman who had mild COVID-19 (a few samples of this study predate the infection). The sample titles of this study are shuffled in the database, so cell type and time point are left out; the donor was told from shared clones.

The V and J genes are TRBV20-1 and TRBJ1-1; D gene ambiguous. The CDR3 is 13 residues long. CDR1 and CDR2 (germline): DFQATT, SNEGSKA (reference sequence). Trimming removed 3 bases at V and 1 base at J, with 9 bases between. The CDR3 nucleotides are TGCAGTGCTAGCCCGGTCTCGAACACTGAAGCTTTCTTT. This sequence encodes CSASPVSNTEAFF.

The chain combines TRBV20-1 with TRBJ1-5; 8 bases agree with TRBD1. CDR1 DFQATT and CDR2 SNEGSKA come from the germline V gene (reference sequence). The J segment lost 0 bases and the V segment lost 3 bases, leaving 7 bases of the junction unmatched. The CDR3 consists of 16 residues. For the CDR3, the DNA is TGCAGTGCTAGGTCGACAGGGGATTTTAGCAATCAGCCCCAGCATTTT. Protein product: CSARSTGDFSNQPQHF.

This clonotype was counted between two and nine times. This chain uses TRBV6-6 with TRBJ2-5; D is ambiguous. Germline values: CDR1 MNHNY, CDR2 SVGAGI (reference sequence). V was shortened by 0 bases and J by 0 bases, with 8 bases between the two germline ends. The CDR3 loop spans 15 amino acids. DNA for the CDR3: TGTGCCAGCAGTTACTCGAATAGAGACCAAGAGACCCAGTACTTC. Its protein is CASSYSNRDQETQYF.

J is TRBJ2-1 and V is TRBV19; TRBD1 is a possible D gene (5 bases). This CDR3 is 17 amino acids long. V shed 3 bases and J shed 6 bases, with 21 bases lying between them. CDR1 and CDR2 from the germline V gene are LNHDA and SQIVND (reference sequence). Written as DNA, the CDR3 is TGTGCCAGTAGTATCGTCGGCAGGGATTTCTCCGGCAATGAGCAGTTCTTC. Translated, it gives CASSIVGRDFSGNEQFF.

The chain employs TRBV29-1 and TRBJ2-1, with D possibly matching TRBD1 (6 bases). Trimming shortened V by 4 bases and J by 9 bases, and 19 bases separated the two germline ends. The CDR3 is made up of 14 amino acids. Germline assignment: CDR1 SQVTM and CDR2 ANQGSEA. CDR3 in DNA: TGCAGCGTTGGGAAGGGGGAACCAGGAGGTGAGCAGTTCTTC. This sequence encodes CSVGKGEPGGEQFF.

The V gene is TRBV30, the J gene TRBJ1-1, with 10 bases identical to TRBD1. This CDR3 spans 13 amino acids. Germline V gene lookup returns CDR1 GTSNPN and CDR2 SVGIG (reference sequence). The trim removed 5 bases at V and 4 bases at J, leaving 4 bases unmatched. DNA of the CDR3: TGTGCCTGGGGGACAGGGGACCGCACTGAAGCTTTCTTT. Residues: CAWGTGDRTEAFF.

This clonotype was picked up a small number of times. V gene TRBV6-2 or TRBV6-3 combines with J gene TRBJ1-5; TRBD1 aligns across 7 bases. The CDR3 totals 15 residues. The germline CDR1 and CDR2 sequences are MNHEY and SVGEGT. Trimming cost V 6 bases and J 0 bases; bases outside gene matches: 5. The CDR3 protein is CASRSTGNSNQPQHF. The CDR3, as DNA: TGTGCCAGCAGGTCGACAGGGAATAGCAATCAGCCCCAGCATTTT.

In its sample, this clonotype was seen a few times. In DNA, the CDR3 is TGTGCCAGCAGCTTAGAGCGGTCCTACGAGCAGTACTTC. Protein sequence: CASSLERSYEQYF. The chain combines TRBV7-8 with TRBJ2-7; a weak D match, TRBD2 (5 bases). CDR1 is SGHVS and CDR2 is FQNEAQ in the germline V gene. The CDR3 extends over 13 amino acids. V shed 1 base and J shed 1 base, with 5 bases lying between them.

This chain links TRBV19 with TRBJ1-1; D remains unclear. CDR1 is LNHDA, CDR2 SQIVND, per germline (reference sequence). The CDR3 contains 13 residues. V lost 10 bases to trimming and J lost 5 bases, with 17 bases between them. The CDR3 loop is CATAREMETEAFF. The CDR3 DNA is TGTGCCACGGCGAGGGAAATGGAGACTGAAGCTTTCTTT.

This clonotype was counted between two and nine times. The chain recombines TRBV5-6 with TRBJ2-1; no clear D gene. CDR1 and CDR2 from the germline V gene are SGHDT and YYEEEE. V was clipped by 6 bases and J by 4 bases, with 5 bases between them. The CDR3 runs 11 residues. The CDR3 spells CASTSYNEQFF. The CDR3 bases are TGTGCCAGCACCTCGTACAATGAGCAGTTCTTC. Looking up the rest from reference TRBV5-6 and TRBJ2-1 gives the full variable domain: DAGVTQSPTHLIKTRGQQVTLRCSPKSGHDTVSWYQQALGQGPQFIFQYYEEEERQRGNFPDRFSGHQFPNYSSELNVNALLLGDSALYLCASTSYNEQFFGPGTRLTVL.

There are a few counts of this clonotype. This chain links TRBV2 with TRBJ2-1; D is ambiguous. There are 13 residues in the CDR3. V lost 6 bases and J 2 bases, leaving 8 bases between the germline ends. The germline gives CDR1 SNHLY, CDR2 FYNNEI. CDR3 nucleotide sequence: TGTGCCAGCAGGGTACACCCCTACAATGAGCAGTTCTTC. Amino acids: CASRVHPYNEQFF.

This clonotype was observed a few times. The chain is built from TRBV5-1 and TRBJ2-7; D may match TRBD1 or TRBD2 (5 bases each). V gave up 0 bases and J gave up 7 bases, with 14 bases separating them. Per the germline V gene, CDR1 is SGHRS and CDR2 is YFSETQ. The CDR3 sequence is 14 residues long. The CDR3 here is CASSLAGATEEQYF. In DNA, the CDR3 is TGCGCCAGCAGCTTGGCCGGGGCGACGGAGGAGCAGTACTTC.

This clonotype came up a few times. This chain connects TRBV7-9 to TRBJ1-2; tentatively, D is TRBD1 (6 bases). V lost 2 bases, J lost 6 bases, and 10 bases lay in between. Germline V gene sequence: CDR1 SEHNR, CDR2 FQNEAQ (reference sequence). This CDR3 has 13 residues. CDR3 protein: CASSLWTDNGYTF. In DNA form, the CDR3 reads TGTGCCAGCAGCTTATGGACAGACAATGGCTACACCTTC.

The chain recombines TRBV7-9 with TRBJ2-1; 10 nucleotides line up with TRBD2. CDR1 is SEHNR and CDR2 is FQNEAQ in the germline V gene (reference sequence). There are 17 residues in the CDR3. Trimming took 5 bases from V and 2 from J; bases not matched to a gene: 9. CDR3 in amino acids: CASSPSGRAATYNEQFF. CDR3 coding DNA: TGTGCCAGCAGCCCGAGCGGGAGGGCCGCTACCTACAATGAGCAGTTCTTC.

This chain connects TRBV5-6 to TRBJ2-3, with TRBD2 identical over 7 bases. The CDR3 totals 17 residues. The germline CDR1 and CDR2 sequences are SGHDT and YYEEEE. V dropped 5 bases and J dropped 2; count of bases not matched to a gene: 14. CDR3: CASRPLRLANFTDTQYF. The CDR3 DNA sequence: TGTGCCAGCAGACCGCTCCGACTAGCCAACTTCACAGATACGCAGTATTTT.

This chain joins TRBV7-9 and TRBJ2-1; TRBD2 agrees at 9 bases. Germline V gene sequence: CDR1 SEHNR, CDR2 FQNEAQ (reference sequence). The CDR3 runs 18 residues. Losses at the gene ends were 4 bases for V and 3 bases for J; bases not matched to a gene: 13. The CDR3 sequence: CASSSAEVASGNYNEQFF. The CDR3, as DNA: TGTGCCAGCAGCTCCGCGGAGGTTGCTAGCGGGAACTACAATGAGCAGTTCTTC. Full variable domain (outside the CDR3, taken from reference TRBV7-9 and TRBJ2-1): DTGVSQNPRHKITKRGQNVTFRCDPISEHNRLYWYRQTLGQGPEFLTYFQNEAQLEKSRLLSDRFSAERPKGSFSTLEIQRTEQGDSAMYLCASSSAEVASGNYNEQFFGPGTRLTVL.

This clonotype was detected only a few times. This rearrangement joins TRBV28 to TRBJ2-2; the D is unclear. The CDR3 sequence is 15 residues long. Germline CDR1 reads MDHEN; CDR2 reads SYDVKM. The V gene lost 5 bases and the J gene lost 4 bases, with 14 bases spanning the gap. CDR3 region: CASSLGSAGTGELFF. Written as DNA, the CDR3 is TGTGCCAGCAGTCTCGGGTCAGCCGGCACCGGGGAGCTGTTTTTT. The whole variable domain, remainder taken from reference TRBV28 and TRBJ2-2, is DVKVTQSSRYLVKRTGEKVFLECVQDMDHENMFWYRQDPGLGLRLIYFSYDVKMKEKGDIPEGYSVSREKKERFSLILESASTNQTSMYLCASSLGSAGTGELFFGEGSRLTVL.

This clonotype was observed a few times. The V gene is TRBV18, the J gene TRBJ2-3, with D possibly being TRBD1 (6 bases). Deletions cut 3 bases from V and 2 bases from J, with 12 bases between. There are 15 residues in the CDR3. CDR1 is KGHSH and CDR2 is LQKENI in the germline V gene. The CDR3 DNA follows: TGTGCCAGCTCACCGACGGACAGTTACACAGATACGCAGTATTTT. This sequence encodes CASSPTDSYTDTQYF.

This clonotype turned up a few times. The CDR3 loop reads CSDHKANEQFF. CDR3 DNA sequence: TGCAGCGACCATAAGGCCAATGAGCAGTTCTTC. This chain joins TRBV29-1 and TRBJ2-1, with D hard to call. Germline CDR1 is SQVTM and CDR2 is ANQGSEA. Between the trimmed V and J ends, which lost 7 bases and 6 bases, there was a span of 10 bases. This CDR3 comprises 11 residues.

The V and J genes are TRBV11-2 and TRBJ2-7, with D uncertain. There are 15 residues in the CDR3. Germline CDR1 is SGHAT and CDR2 is FQNNGV. Deletions cut 4 bases from V and 2 bases from J, with 15 bases between. This CDR3 reads CASSSHVRTTYEQYF. The DNA for the CDR3 is TGTGCCAGCAGCTCCCATGTTCGGACCACCTACGAGCAGTACTTC.

This clonotype has more than one count but fewer than ten. The chain carries TRBV7-8 and TRBJ2-7, with D uncertain. The CDR3 is 13 residues long. The germline V gene encodes CDR1 SGHVS and CDR2 FQNEAQ. Deletions cut 4 bases from V and 0 bases from J, with 7 bases between. CDR3 sequence reads: CASSWDPSYEQYF. CDR3 bases: TGTGCCAGCAGCTGGGATCCCTCCTACGAGCAGTACTTC. Together with reference TRBV7-8 and TRBJ2-7, the CDR3 gives the full variable domain: GAGVSQSPRYKVAKRGQDVALRCDPISGHVSLFWYQQALGQGPEFLTYFQNEAQLDKSGLPSDRFFAERPEGSVSTLKIQRTQQEDSAVYLCASSWDPSYEQYFGPGTRLTVT.

The J gene is TRBJ2-5, the V gene TRBV6-5; D is possibly TRBD2 (5 bases). The CDR3 is made up of 16 amino acids. V lost 0 bases and J 4 bases, leaving 15 bases between the germline ends. CDR1 is MNHEY, CDR2 SVGAGI, per germline. The CDR3 is CASSYSRRWSTETQYF. CDR3 nucleotide sequence: TGTGCCAGCAGTTACTCGAGGAGGTGGTCGACAGAGACCCAGTACTTC.

The V and J genes are TRBV11-3 and TRBJ1-1; tentatively, D is TRBD1 (6 bases). CDR1 and CDR2 from the germline V gene are SGHNT and YENEEA. The CDR3 contains 13 residues. Trimming cost V 3 bases and J 5 bases, with 10 bases left between them. The chain's CDR3 is CASSFETGTEAFF. The CDR3 DNA reads as TGTGCCAGCAGCTTCGAAACAGGGACTGAAGCTTTCTTT. Drawing the rest from reference TRBV11-3 and TRBJ1-1, the complete variable domain is EAGVVQSPRYKIIEKKQPVAFWCNPISGHNTLYWYLQNLGQGPELLIRYENEEAVDDSQLPKDRFSAERLKGVDSTLKIQPAELGDSAVYLCASSFETGTEAFFGQGTRLTVV.